A single sample gave rise to the 27 T cell receptor beta chains below, sequenced in a study of tumor-infiltrating lymphocytes in oesophageal squamous cell carcinoma. TCRdb itself ran the PCR reads through MiXCR, one entry per CDR3 protein. This sample carries 9,000 to 13,000 distinct CDR3 sequences, 58% of them seen once, and the ten largest clones take 30% to 45%. Material for sequencing was esophageal tumor tissue. The receptors come from a female donor with esophageal squamous cell carcinoma.

V gene TRBV7-9 combines with J gene TRBJ2-3; D is possibly TRBD1 (5 bases). The length of the CDR3 is 14 residues. From germline, CDR1 is SEHNR and CDR2 FQNEAQ (reference sequence). Trimming took off 5 bases at V and 2 bases at J, with 11 bases between the two ends. CDR3 in DNA: TGTGCCAGCAGCCAGGGTCCCTTCACAGATACGCAGTATTTT. Protein: CASSQGPFTDTQYF.

The rearrangement joins TRBV7-6 to TRBJ2-5, with 7 bases lining up with TRBD2. TRBJ2-1 matches the DNA end more closely, so the J call is doubtful. The CDR3 length is 16 residues. The germline CDR1 and CDR2 sequences are SGHVS and FNYEAQ. The CDR3 DNA is TGTGCCAGCAGCTTACAAGCGGGGAGAGGTAGGAATGAGCAGTTCTTC. As protein: CASSLQAGRGRNEQFF.

The J gene is TRBJ2-5, the V gene TRBV7-4, with D tentatively TRBD1 or TRBD2 (5 bases each). The CDR3 spans 16 residues. Trimming stripped 5 bases from V and 2 bases from J, with 18 bases between. Looked up from germline, CDR1 is SGHVT and CDR2 is SQSDAQ. Here the CDR3 reads CASSTQDPGPQETQYF. The CDR3 DNA reads as TGTGCCAGCAGCACCCAAGACCCGGGACCACAAGAGACCCAGTACTTC.

In regard to this clonotype: Because the CDR3 is missing its conserved closing phenylalanine or tryptophan, this is likely a read error. It is unclear where the CDR3 begins or ends on the DNA, so no DNA is shown, and the CDR3 is as TCRdb lists it. The chain has TRBV28 and TRBJ2-3; the D call TRBD1 from the table was never checked on the DNA. Inclusive of both ends, the CDR3 amounts to 15 amino acids. Germline loops: CDR1 MDHEN, CDR2 SYDVKM. The CDR3 is CASSSQGYNEQFFGP.

Ten or more counts support this clonotype. The V call is TRBV2, the J call TRBJ2-1, with TRBD2 matching 16 bases. The CDR3 sequence is 14 residues long. CDR1 is SNHLY and CDR2 is FYNNEI in the germline V gene. With V trimmed by 6 bases and J by 15 bases, 8 bases remained unmatched. The CDR3 region is CASRPGLAGGVWFF. As DNA, the CDR3 is TGTGCCAGCAGGCCGGGACTAGCGGGAGGGGTGTGGTTCTTC.

This clonotype has more than one count but fewer than ten. The chain employs TRBV12-5 and TRBJ2-1, with 9 bases matching TRBD1. CDR1 is LGHNT, CDR2 FRNRAP, per germline. The CDR3 runs to 15 residues. J was trimmed by 7 bases and V by 5 bases; bases with no gene match: 9. The CDR3 loop is CASGTTGQGRNEQFF. The CDR3 DNA reads as TGTGCTAGTGGTACGACGGGACAGGGACGTAATGAGCAGTTCTTC.

This sequence joins TRBV7-4 and TRBJ2-1; D uncertain. The CDR3 loop spans 10 amino acids. The V gene lost 5 bases and the J gene lost 9 bases, with 5 bases spanning the gap. Germline V gene data show CDR1 as SGHVT and CDR2 as SQSDAQ. CDR3 protein: CASSPGEQFF. The CDR3 DNA is TGTGCCAGCAGCCCGGGTGAGCAGTTCTTC.

This chain uses TRBV7-2 with TRBJ2-1; no firm D call. The CDR3 spans 16 residues. The V gene lost 1 base and the J gene lost 1 base, with 11 bases spanning the gap. CDR1 is SGHTA, CDR2 FQGNSA, per germline. The CDR3 region has the DNA TGTGCCAGCAGCTTAGTGGCAGGTTCTTCCTACAATGAGCAGTTCTTC. Translation gives CASSLVAGSSYNEQFF.

V and J are TRBV7-2 and TRBJ2-7, with TRBD2 matching over 14 bases. V shed 3 bases, J shed 4 bases, and the junction held 2 bases outside the gene matches. The CDR3 has 15 residues. Germline CDR1 is SGHTA and CDR2 is FQGNSA. CDR3 loop: CASSFWTSGRYEQYF. In nucleotides, the CDR3 is TGTGCCAGCAGCTTCTGGACTAGCGGGAGGTACGAGCAGTACTTC.

The chain is built from TRBV7-8 and TRBJ2-5, with a weak D call TRBD2 (5 bases). The J call may be incorrect, as the DNA end agrees better with TRBJ2-1. CDR1 is SGHVS and CDR2 is FQNEAQ in the germline V gene. This CDR3 region has 14 residues. The CDR3 DNA reads as TGTGCCAGCAACCGACTGGACTCCCGAGATGAGCAGTTCTTC. It yields the protein CASNRLDSRDEQFF.

The V gene is TRBV11-2, the J gene TRBJ2-7; a weak D match, TRBD1 (6 bases). With 0 bases removed from V and 5 bases from J, the gap between germline ends came to 14 bases. Germline assignment: CDR1 SGHAT and CDR2 FQNNGV. The CDR3 sequence is 15 residues long. This CDR3 reads CASSLDRGSMNEQYF. The CDR3 DNA sequence: TGTGCCAGCAGCTTAGATAGGGGGTCTATGAACGAGCAGTACTTC.

This clonotype was seen once. The chain links TRBV7-3 to TRBJ2-1, with 8 bases aligning to TRBD2. The V gene's germline CDR1 is SGHTA and CDR2 FQGTGA. Germline trimming cut 4 bases from V and 6 bases from J; bases unmatched to any gene: 8. CDR3 length: 15 amino acids. The CDR3 spells CASSSRGGRGNEQFF. CDR3 sequence (DNA): TGTGCCAGCAGCTCACGGGGGGGCCGAGGCAATGAGCAGTTCTTC.

This clonotype has more than one count but fewer than ten. This chain links TRBV7-3 with TRBJ2-1; 7 nucleotides line up with TRBD2. The V and J ends lost 0 bases and 6 bases, in that order; junction bases with no gene match: 5. The CDR3 is 15 residues long. In germline, CDR1 is SGHTA, CDR2 FQGTGA. The CDR3 bases are TGTGCCAGCAGCTTAACGCGGGAGCCTTTCAATGAGCAGTTCTTC. Protein sequence: CASSLTREPFNEQFF. The full variable domain, completed using reference TRBV7-3 and TRBJ2-1, is GAGVSQTPSNKVTEKGKYVELRCDPISGHTALYWYRQSLGQGPEFLIYFQGTGAADDSGLPNDRFFAVRPEGSVSTLKIQRTERGDSAVYLCASSLTREPFNEQFFGPGTRLTVL.

The chain couples TRBV7-8 to TRBJ2-5; D is undetermined. The tail of the sequence fits TRBJ2-7 better, so the J call may be wrong. The germline CDR1 and CDR2 sequences are SGHVS and FQNEAQ. The CDR3 covers 14 residues. Here the CDR3 reads CASSRTAASYEQYF. CDR3 coding DNA: TGTGCCAGCAGCCGCACGGCGGCGTCCTACGAGCAGTACTTC.

The genes are TRBV7-6 and TRBJ2-7, with 7 bases matching TRBD1. The DNA end favors TRBJ2-1, so the J call may be wrong. The CDR3 has 14 residues. From germline, CDR1 is SGHVS and CDR2 FNYEAQ. The CDR3: CASSFEGQSDEQFF. The CDR3 DNA sequence: TGTGCCAGCAGCTTTGAGGGACAGTCTGATGAGCAGTTCTTC.

In this sample, this clonotype turned up a few times. This chain links TRBV7-3 with TRBJ2-5, with 10 bases lining up with TRBD2. The J call may be incorrect, as the DNA end agrees better with TRBJ2-7. Germline CDR1 and CDR2: SGHTA and FQGTGA. The length of the CDR3 is 15 residues. The CDR3 region is CASSREGSGGYEQYF. The CDR3 region has the DNA TGTGCCAGCAGCCGGGAGGGTAGCGGGGGGTACGAGCAGTACTTC.

This clonotype turned up a few times. This sequence joins TRBV6-1 and TRBJ2-2; D ambiguous. Trimming stripped 1 base from V and 1 base from J, with 7 bases between. CDR1 is MNHNS, CDR2 SASEGT, per germline. The CDR3 runs to 15 residues. The CDR3: CASSEGRGNTGELFF. CDR3 nucleotides: TGTGCCAGCAGTGAAGGAAGAGGGAACACCGGGGAGCTGTTTTTT.

The table lists this clonotype with a count of one. The CDR3 spells CATSDTYSGEKLFF. For the CDR3, the DNA is TGTGCCACCAGTGATACCTACAGTGGTGAAAAACTGTTTTTT. The chain is built from TRBV24-1 and TRBJ1-4; no definite D call. The CDR3 loop spans 14 amino acids. V lost 3 bases and J lost 7, with 11 bases in between. Germline V gene lookup returns CDR1 KGHDR and CDR2 SFDVKD.

The chain links TRBV6-8 to TRBJ1-2; 12 bases are a match to TRBD1. This CDR3 has 17 amino acids. Germline CDR1 is MNHGY and CDR2 is SAAAGT. J lost 3 bases, V lost 0 bases, and 5 bases had no gene match. Here the CDR3 reads CASSYSGTGGAYYGYTF. As DNA, the CDR3 is TGTGCCAGCAGTTACTCAGGGACAGGGGGCGCCTACTATGGCTACACCTTC.

The chain employs TRBV28 and TRBJ2-6; 11 nucleotides agree with TRBD1. The DNA end is more similar to TRBJ2-7, so the J call may be wrong. Germline-derived CDR1 and CDR2 are MDHEN and SYDVKM. The CDR3 runs to 14 residues. The CDR3 is CASTRGTGGYEQYF. CDR3 in DNA: TGTGCCAGCACCAGGGGGACAGGGGGCTACGAGCAGTACTTC.

The chain recombines TRBV11-2 with TRBJ2-1, with D maybe TRBD1 (5 bases). V was clipped by 0 bases and J by 3 bases, with 12 bases between them. Per the germline V gene, CDR1 is SGHAT and CDR2 is FQNNGV. This CDR3 spans 16 amino acids. CDR3 amino acids: CASSLDRVLDYNEQFF. The DNA for the CDR3 is TGTGCCAGCAGCTTAGACAGGGTTTTGGACTACAATGAGCAGTTCTTC. Full variable domain (outside the CDR3, taken from reference TRBV11-2 and TRBJ2-1): EAGVAQSPRYKIIEKRQSVAFWCNPISGHATLYWYQQILGQGPKLLIQFQNNGVVDDSQLPKDRFSAERLKGVDSTLKIQPAKLEDSAVYLCASSLDRVLDYNEQFFGPGTRLTVL.

This clonotype appeared a single time. The chain carries TRBV7-3 and TRBJ2-2; TRBD1 or TRBD2 may be the D gene (6 bases each). Germline-derived CDR1 and CDR2 are SGHTA and FQGTGA. The CDR3 runs to 15 residues. V was shortened by 3 bases and J by 5 bases, with 13 bases between the two germline ends. CDR3 loop: CASSLGGQRTGELFF. In DNA form, the CDR3 reads TGTGCCAGCAGCTTGGGAGGACAGAGGACCGGGGAGCTGTTTTTT. Full variable domain (missing parts from reference TRBV7-3 and TRBJ2-2): GAGVSQTPSNKVTEKGKYVELRCDPISGHTALYWYRQSLGQGPEFLIYFQGTGAADDSGLPNDRFFAVRPEGSVSTLKIQRTERGDSAVYLCASSLGGQRTGELFFGEGSRLTVL.

By frequency in the sample, this clonotype is medium-sized. This chain connects TRBV12-3 or TRBV12-4 to TRBJ2-3; no definite D call. This CDR3 is built from 12 residues. V lost 5 bases and J lost 6, with 9 bases in between. In nucleotides, the CDR3 is TGTGCCAGCAGTCAGGCAAGGGATACGCAGTATTTT. Translating it yields CASSQARDTQYF.

At least ten counts were recorded for this clonotype. The V and J genes are TRBV12-3 or TRBV12-4 and TRBJ2-1; D ambiguous. Near its end, the DNA agrees better with TRBJ2-7, so the J call may be wrong. This CDR3 comprises 15 residues. The CDR3: CASSKGQLHSYEQYF. The CDR3 DNA follows: TGTGCCAGCAGCAAAGGGCAGCTACACTCATACGAGCAGTACTTC.

This clonotype was seen only once. This chain links TRBV12-3 or TRBV12-4 with TRBJ2-3; a weak D match, TRBD2 (6 bases). The J call is in doubt because the DNA end fits TRBJ2-1 better. This CDR3 spans 15 amino acids. Written as DNA, the CDR3 is TGTGCCAGCAGGATACTCGGGAGCTCCTACAATGAGCAGTTCTTC. Translating gives CASRILGSSYNEQFF.

This chain connects TRBV7-2 to TRBJ2-3; the D gene is possibly TRBD1 (5 bases). The DNA end is a closer match to TRBJ2-7, so the J assignment may be wrong. The CDR3 has 15 residues. CDR1 and CDR2 from the germline V gene are SGHTA and FQGNSA. CDR3 residues: CASSLGPRDTYEQYF. CDR3 in DNA: TGTGCCAGCAGCTTAGGGCCCAGGGATACCTACGAGCAGTACTTC.

The chain couples TRBV7-2 to TRBJ1-6; a weak D match, TRBD1 (6 bases). V was pared by 1 base and J by 6 bases, with 19 bases between. The CDR3 spans 18 residues. Germline lookup yields CDR1 SGHTA and CDR2 FQGNSA. The CDR3 loop is CASSLVPSAGGLNSPLHF. Here the CDR3 DNA reads TGTGCCAGCAGCTTAGTGCCCTCCGCGGGGGGGCTTAATTCACCCCTCCACTTT.